The 32 T cell receptor beta chains below come from one sample, sequenced in a study of circulating and synovial CD4+ cells in juvenile arthritis. Sequencing used immunoSEQ multiplex PCR; TCRdb keeps in-frame clones, though not all of them. The sample consists of around 17,000 clones, under 95% of them appearing once. Sequenced material: CD4+ T cells from blood. Receptors were obtained from a human donor with juvenile idiopathic arthritis.

This clone was recorded once. The CDR3 spells CASSLRLGTDTQYF. CDR3 nucleotides: TGTGCCAGCTCCCTCCGACTGGGCACAGATACGCAGTATTTT. The chain is built from TRBV27 and TRBJ2-3; D not resolved. Germline CDR1 reads MNHEY; CDR2 reads SMNVEV (reference sequence). The V end lost 8 bases, the J end lost 1 base, and 13 bases lay between the germline ends. This CDR3 is 14 amino acids long.

The rearrangement uses TRBV5-1 and TRBJ2-5, with 7 bases identical to TRBD2. The V gene's germline CDR1 is SGHRS and CDR2 YFSETQ. V shed 3 bases, J shed 1 base, and the junction held 9 bases outside the gene matches. The CDR3 extends over 16 amino acids. The CDR3 region is CASSSRSPGGQETQYF. CDR3 bases: TGCGCCAGCAGCTCCCGGTCCCCGGGGGGCCAAGAGACCCAGTACTTC. Full variable domain (remainder filled in from reference TRBV5-1 and TRBJ2-5): KAGVTQTPRYLIKTRGQQVTLSCSPISGHRSVSWYQQTPGQGLQFLFEYFSETQRNKGNFPGRFSGRQFSNSRSEMNVSTLELGDSALYLCASSSRSPGGQETQYFGPGTRLLVL.

The rearrangement joins TRBV6-5 to TRBJ2-1; the D gene is possibly TRBD2 (7 bases). Germline loops: CDR1 MNHEY, CDR2 SVGAGI. The CDR3 covers 11 residues. The V and J ends lost 6 bases and 13 bases respectively, with 13 bases between them. The CDR3 sequence: CASSTQGLQFF. The CDR3 DNA sequence: TGTGCCAGCAGCACACAGGGACTACAGTTCTTC.

The rearrangement links TRBV7-2 to TRBJ2-2, with D hard to call. The germline V and J ends were trimmed by 2 bases and 2 bases, with 12 bases remaining between them. This CDR3 region has 16 residues. Germline CDR1 and CDR2: SGHTA and FQGNSA. CDR3 nucleotide sequence: TGTGCCAGCAGCTTAAATGGGCAGATAAACACCGGGGAGCTGTTTTTT. Translating it yields CASSLNGQINTGELFF.

The chain employs TRBV6-1 and TRBJ2-3; 7 nucleotides line up with TRBD2. V dropped 7 bases and J dropped 4; count of bases not matched to a gene: 11. The germline V gene encodes CDR1 MNHNS and CDR2 SASEGT. The CDR3 has 15 amino acids. This CDR3 is CASTRSHGGSDTQYF. In DNA form, the CDR3 reads TGTGCCAGCACCCGGTCCCACGGGGGGTCAGATACGCAGTATTTT.

The chain is built from TRBV11-2 and TRBJ1-4; 8 positions agree with TRBD1. The CDR3 is 14 amino acids. Germline CDR1 and CDR2: SGHAT and FQNNGV. V lost 2 bases, J lost 6 bases, and 2 bases stayed unmatched. CDR3 in amino acids: CASSLPGGDEKLFF. The CDR3 DNA follows: TGTGCCAGCAGCTTACCAGGGGGCGATGAAAAACTGTTTTTT. Variable domain in full (rest from reference TRBV11-2 and TRBJ1-4): EAGVAQSPRYKIIEKRQSVAFWCNPISGHATLYWYQQILGQGPKLLIQFQNNGVVDDSQLPKDRFSAERLKGVDSTLKIQPAKLEDSAVYLCASSLPGGDEKLFFGSGTQLSVL.

In its sample, this clone was seen once. The chain employs TRBV14 and TRBJ2-1; TRBD2 aligns across 7 bases. Germline loops: CDR1 SGHDN, CDR2 FVKESK. This CDR3 region has 15 residues. After removal of 2 bases from V and 6 bases from J, the junction contained 7 bases not matched to a gene. The CDR3: CASSQMMGGSNEQFF. In nucleotides, the CDR3 is TGTGCCAGCAGCCAAATGATGGGCGGGAGCAATGAGCAGTTCTTC. Supplemented by reference TRBV14 and TRBJ2-1, the full variable domain reads EAGVTQFPSHSVIEKGQTVTLRCDPISGHDNLYWYRRVMGKEIKFLLHFVKESKQDESGMPNNRFLAERTGGTYSTLKVQPAELEDSGVYFCASSQMMGGSNEQFFGPGTRLTVL.

This clone came up a few times. V and J are TRBV19 and TRBJ1-2; no clear D. The germline V and J ends were trimmed by 10 bases and 4 bases, with 16 bases remaining between them. Germline CDR1 reads LNHDA; CDR2 reads SQIVND (reference sequence). The length of the CDR3 is 13 residues. The CDR3 loop is CATNSGNGYGYTF. As DNA, the CDR3 is TGTGCCACAAACTCGGGGAATGGCTATGGCTACACCTTC.

The chain recombines TRBV27 with TRBJ2-1; TRBD2 is a possible D gene (7 bases). The CDR3 length is 13 residues. Trimming removed 7 bases from V and 7 bases from J, with 14 bases in between. Germline V gene data show CDR1 as MNHEY and CDR2 as SMNVEV (reference sequence). For the CDR3, the DNA is TGTGCCAGCACCAAAGGGGGGGCAAATGAGCAGTTCTTC. Amino acids: CASTKGGANEQFF.

The chain combines TRBV6-6 with TRBJ2-7, with 8 bases fitting TRBD1. Germline CDR1 MNHNY, CDR2 SVGAGI (reference sequence). V was pared by 5 bases and J by 0 bases, with 6 bases of the junction left unmatched. The CDR3 extends over 15 amino acids. CDR3 residues: CASSTGQGNSYEQYF. The CDR3 bases are TGTGCCAGCAGTACAGGACAGGGCAACTCCTACGAGCAGTACTTC.

The rearrangement uses TRBV30 and TRBJ2-5; D is ambiguous. The V and J ends lost 1 base and 5 bases respectively, with 5 bases between them. CDR1 and CDR2 from the germline V gene are GTSNPN and SVGIG (reference sequence). The length of the CDR3 is 11 residues. The CDR3 DNA reads as TGTGCCTGGAGTGCTTTGGAGACCCAGTACTTC. Protein sequence: CAWSALETQYF. The whole variable domain, remainder taken from reference TRBV30 and TRBJ2-5, is SQTIHQWPATLVQPVGSPLSLECTVEGTSNPNLYWYRQAAGRGLQLLFYSVGIGQISSEVPQNLSASRPQDRQFILSSKKLLLSDSGFYLCAWSALETQYFGPGTRLLVL.

This clone has a single count. This chain links TRBV7-9 with TRBJ2-1; D is possibly TRBD2 (6 bases). The germline CDR1 and CDR2 sequences are SEHNR and FQNEAQ (reference sequence). The CDR3 spans 14 residues. V gave up 4 bases and J gave up 8 bases, with 15 bases separating them. The CDR3 sequence: CASSSPGLPDEQFF. The DNA for the CDR3 is TGTGCCAGCAGCTCCCCGGGACTCCCCGATGAGCAGTTCTTC.

This rearrangement joins TRBV7-3 to TRBJ2-1, with 8 bases that match TRBD2. This CDR3 comprises 15 residues. The trim removed 5 bases at V and 7 bases at J, leaving 10 bases unmatched. CDR1 SGHTA and CDR2 FQGTGA come from the germline V gene. CDR3 in amino acids: CASSPRGGPSNEQFF. The CDR3 DNA follows: TGTGCCAGCAGCCCCCGGGGGGGGCCTTCGAATGAGCAGTTCTTC.

This chain uses TRBV7-8 with TRBJ1-6, with D uncertain. Trimming cost V 4 bases and J 0 bases, with 10 bases left between them. Germline V gene data show CDR1 as SGHVS and CDR2 as FQNEAQ. The CDR3 has 16 residues. The DNA for the CDR3 is TGTGCCAGCAGCTCAGAACGGAGCTCCTATAATTCACCCCTCCACTTT. Its translation: CASSSERSSYNSPLHF.

A few counts support this clone. V usage is TRBV6-1 and J usage is TRBJ1-2, with TRBD1 matching 8 bases. V lost 3 bases to trimming and J lost 2 bases; unmatched junction nucleotides: 8. The germline gives CDR1 MNHNS, CDR2 SASEGT. The CDR3 length is 16 residues. The DNA for the CDR3 is TGTGCCAGCAGTGATTTTCATTCAGGGGGCAACTATGGCTACACCTTC. This encodes CASSDFHSGGNYGYTF.

This clone has a single count. The V and J genes are TRBV7-2 and TRBJ1-3, with 8 bases identical to TRBD1. V was pared by 1 base and J by 13 bases, with 9 bases of the junction left unmatched. The germline gives CDR1 SGHTA, CDR2 FQGNSA. The CDR3 totals 14 residues. CDR3 region: CASSLGSTGGKIYF. CDR3 in DNA: TGTGCCAGCAGCTTAGGATCTACAGGGGGGAAAATATATTTT.

The J gene is TRBJ2-2, the V gene TRBV7-9, with D perhaps TRBD1 (6 bases). CDR1 and CDR2 from the germline V gene are SEHNR and FQNEAQ (reference sequence). The V end lost 4 bases, the J end lost 5 bases, and 11 bases lay between the germline ends. The CDR3 is 14 residues long. The CDR3 here is CASSSGVGTGELFF. The CDR3 DNA sequence: TGTGCCAGCAGCTCAGGGGTTGGAACCGGGGAGCTGTTTTTT.

V usage is TRBV18 and J usage is TRBJ2-7; the D gene is possibly TRBD1 (6 bases). The CDR3 runs 13 residues. Germline V gene sequence: CDR1 KGHSH, CDR2 LQKENI. V was trimmed by 3 bases and J by 4 bases, leaving 10 bases between them. CDR3 loop: CASSPSQGYEQYF. CDR3 nucleotide sequence: TGTGCCAGCTCACCCAGCCAGGGGTACGAGCAGTACTTC.

J is TRBJ2-2 and V is TRBV6-5, with TRBD2 as a possible D gene (5 bases). The V end was cut by 2 bases, the J end by 3 bases, with 7 bases between. CDR1 is MNHEY and CDR2 is SVGAGI in the germline V gene. The CDR3 is 14 amino acids. CDR3 DNA: TGTGCCAGCAGTTACAAGGACTACACCGGGGAGCTGTTTTTT. Translated: CASSYKDYTGELFF.

The rearrangement uses TRBV27 and TRBJ1-4; TRBD1 might be the D (6 bases). This CDR3 region has 14 residues. The germline gives CDR1 MNHEY, CDR2 SMNVEV (reference sequence). The V and J ends lost 5 bases and 4 bases respectively, with 11 bases between them. CDR3 nucleotide sequence: TGTGCCAGCAGTCGCGGACAGAATAATGAAAAACTGTTTTTT. It translates to CASSRGQNNEKLFF.

The chain joins TRBV7-6 to TRBJ2-1; a possible D gene is TRBD2 (5 bases). CDR1 and CDR2 from the germline V gene are SGHVS and FNYEAQ. Trimming left V 0 bases short and J 10 bases short, with 13 bases between. CDR3 size: 14 residues. This chain's CDR3 is CASSLALWEREQFF. In nucleotides, the CDR3 is TGTGCCAGCAGCTTAGCGCTCTGGGAGAGGGAGCAGTTCTTC.

The gene calls are TRBV30 and TRBJ2-2; possible D gene TRBD2, 5 bases. Between the trimmed V and J ends, which lost 0 bases and 3 bases, there was a span of 14 bases. Germline values: CDR1 GTSNPN, CDR2 SVGIG (reference sequence). There are 16 residues in the CDR3. The CDR3 here is CAWSVGSLLDTGELFF. CDR3 nucleotides: TGTGCCTGGAGTGTAGGGAGTCTTCTGGACACCGGGGAGCTGTTTTTT.

The V gene is TRBV11-2, the J gene TRBJ2-1; D uncertain. V lost 3 bases, J lost 0 bases, and 18 bases lay in between. The CDR3 covers 18 residues. Germline CDR1 SGHAT, CDR2 FQNNGV. Written as DNA, the CDR3 is TGTGCCAGCAGCTTCCAGAATCGTTCGTTCAGCTCCTACAATGAGCAGTTCTTC. It is translated as CASSFQNRSFSSYNEQFF.

This chain connects TRBV7-3 to TRBJ2-7; 9 nucleotides align to TRBD1. The ends lost 5 bases at V and 2 bases at J; junction bases unmatched: 7. CDR3 size: 15 residues. Germline lookup yields CDR1 SGHTA and CDR2 FQGTGA. The CDR3 region has the DNA TGTGCCAGCAGCCCTTCCGGGACAGGGCCCTACGAGCAGTACTTC. It yields the protein CASSPSGTGPYEQYF.

V usage is TRBV4-3 and J usage is TRBJ2-7; 8 bases are a match to TRBD1. CDR1 LGHNA and CDR2 YSLEER come from the germline V gene. With V trimmed by 1 base and J by 7 bases, 12 bases remained unmatched. The CDR3 runs 16 residues. The CDR3 bases are TGCGCCAGCAGCCAAGGCCCCCAGGGGGCCCCTTTGGAGCAGTACTTC. Translating it yields CASSQGPQGAPLEQYF.

CDR3 residues: CASSSPGDRGNEQFF. The DNA for the CDR3 is TGTGCCAGCAGCTCCCCCGGGGACAGGGGCAATGAGCAGTTCTTC. The chain joins TRBV6-6 to TRBJ2-1, with 10 nucleotides matching TRBD1. Germline trimming cut 6 bases from V and 6 bases from J; bases unmatched to any gene: 8. From germline, CDR1 is MNHNY and CDR2 SVGAGI (reference sequence). The CDR3 contains 15 residues.

This rearrangement joins TRBV9 to TRBJ2-1; 10 bases line up with TRBD1. The CDR3 is 14 residues long. V was clipped by 4 bases and J by 7 bases; unmatched bases: 5. The germline V gene has CDR1 SGDLS and CDR2 YYNGEE. DNA for the CDR3: TGTGCCAGCAGCCGGGACAGGGGCTCGAATGAGCAGTTCTTC. This sequence encodes CASSRDRGSNEQFF.

This clone was recorded a few times. V usage is TRBV11-2 and J usage is TRBJ2-3, with TRBD2 matching 7 bases. V gave up 1 base and J gave up 11 bases; unmatched junction bases: 3. The V gene's germline CDR1 is SGHAT and CDR2 FQNNGV. This CDR3 spans 12 amino acids. In DNA, the CDR3 is TGTGCCAGCAGCTTAGTGCGGGGGAGGCAGTATTTT. This encodes CASSLVRGRQYF.

The genes are TRBV5-4 and TRBJ2-6; the D is unclear. CDR3 length: 16 amino acids. Looked up from germline, CDR1 is SGHNT and CDR2 is YYREEE (reference sequence). V dropped 3 bases and J dropped 0 bases, with 10 bases sitting between them. The CDR3 DNA follows: TGTGCCAGCAGCTGGAGAGGCGGCTCTGGGGCCAACGTCCTGACTTTC. Protein sequence: CASSWRGGSGANVLTF. The full variable domain, in which reference TRBV5-4 and TRBJ2-6 provide the parts outside the CDR3, is ETGVTQSPTHLIKTRGQQVTLRCSSQSGHNTVSWYQQALGQGPQFIFQYYREEENGRGNFPPRFSGLQFPNYSSELNVNALELDDSALYLCASSWRGGSGANVLTFGAGSRLTVL.

This clone was counted a single time. The chain employs TRBV27 and TRBJ2-1; maybe TRBD2 (6 bases). CDR1 is MNHEY, CDR2 SMNVEV, per germline (reference sequence). This CDR3 has 12 amino acids. V lost 8 bases, J lost 9 bases, and 14 bases lay in between. As DNA, the CDR3 is TGTGCCAGCCAGACTAGTTCGGTTGAGCAGTTCTTC. It is translated as CASQTSSVEQFF.

V and J are TRBV7-2 and TRBJ2-5; TRBD2 is a possible D gene (7 bases). The V and J ends lost 8 bases and 1 base respectively, with 17 bases between them. The germline gives CDR1 SGHTA, CDR2 FQGNSA. This CDR3 is 15 amino acids long. The CDR3 DNA is TGTGCCAGCGGGAGGGGGACAACCCGCCAAGAGACCCAGTACTTC. Its protein product is CASGRGTTRQETQYF. The whole variable domain, filled in from reference TRBV7-2 and TRBJ2-5, reads GAGVSQSPSNKVTEKGKDVELRCDPISGHTALYWYRQSLGQGLEFLIYFQGNSAPDKSGLPSDRFSAERTGGSVSTLTIQRTQQEDSAVYLCASGRGTTRQETQYFGPGTRLLVL.

V gene TRBV27 combines with J gene TRBJ1-6; possible D gene TRBD1, 6 bases. The CDR3 runs to 14 residues. Trimming shortened V by 4 bases and J by 7 bases, and 11 bases separated the two germline ends. The germline V gene has CDR1 MNHEY and CDR2 SMNVEV (reference sequence). The chain's CDR3 is CASSSRTANSPLHF. CDR3 nucleotide sequence: TGTGCCAGCAGTTCGAGGACAGCCAATTCACCCCTCCACTTT.